One and the same sample provided the 24 T cell receptor beta chains below, sequenced in a study of T cell responses to AZD1222 COVID-19 vaccine. Assay used: immunoSEQ multiplex PCR; TCRdb lists only in-frame clones, some missing. There are roughly 110,000 clones in the sample; roughly 87% occur only once, and around 4.5% lies in the top ten. The sequenced sample was peripheral blood, obtained on day 0 of AZD1222 vaccination. The receptors here all came from an adult in good health.

In regard to this clone: Other nucleotide sequences in the sample specify the same CDR3. The chain uses TRBV11-2 and TRBJ2-5; 8 nucleotides align to TRBD1. Germline lookup yields CDR1 SGHAT and CDR2 FQNNGV. The CDR3 extends over 14 amino acids. V gave up 2 bases and J gave up 5 bases; unmatched junction bases: 4. CDR3 sequence: CASSLWTGRETQYF. For the CDR3, the DNA is TGTGCCAGCAGCTTATGGACAGGGAGGGAGACCCAGTACTTC.

The V gene is TRBV7-9, the J gene TRBJ1-1; no definite D call. The CDR3 has 15 residues. Germline CDR1 is SEHNR and CDR2 is FQNEAQ (reference sequence). The V end lost 3 bases, the J end lost 0 bases, and 11 bases lay between the germline ends. Here the CDR3 DNA reads TGTGCCAGCAGCTTCGACGGATTCATGAACACTGAAGCTTTCTTT. This sequence encodes CASSFDGFMNTEAFF.

The J gene is TRBJ2-6, the V gene TRBV28; D is undetermined. The germline CDR1 and CDR2 sequences are MDHEN and SYDVKM. Trimming stripped 5 bases from V and 1 base from J, with 6 bases between. The CDR3 spans 14 residues. Written as DNA, the CDR3 is TGTGCCAGCAGTGCCCAATCTGGGGCCAACGTCCTGACTTTC. Amino acids: CASSAQSGANVLTF.

This clone was seen a few times. The chain uses TRBV9 and TRBJ2-4, with D perhaps matching TRBD2 (6 bases). The length of the CDR3 is 14 residues. The germline V gene encodes CDR1 SGDLS and CDR2 YYNGEE. V was shortened by 7 bases and J by 6 bases, with 17 bases between the two germline ends. The CDR3 sequence is CASGGGLPRNIQYF. The CDR3, as DNA: TGTGCCAGCGGGGGAGGACTACCGCGAAACATTCAGTACTTC.

V is TRBV6-5 and J is TRBJ1-2; 10 bases are a match to TRBD1. CDR1 MNHEY and CDR2 SVGAGI come from the germline V gene. CDR3 length equals 15 residues. V dropped 2 bases and J dropped 8; count of bases not matched to a gene: 8. CDR3 nucleotides: TGTGCCAGCAGTTACACCGACAGGGGGCTAGGAGGCTACACCTTC. Protein sequence: CASSYTDRGLGGYTF.

The chain uses TRBV28 and TRBJ1-2; TRBD1 agrees at 8 bases. V lost 0 bases, J lost 2 bases, and 5 bases stayed unmatched. This CDR3 spans 16 amino acids. From germline, CDR1 is MDHEN and CDR2 SYDVKM. CDR3 sequence (DNA): TGTGCCAGCAGTTTATGGCCAGGGGGCGCCAACTATGGCTACACCTTC. This encodes CASSLWPGGANYGYTF.

The chain joins TRBV18 to TRBJ1-1; perhaps TRBD1 as D (5 bases). Looked up from germline, CDR1 is KGHSH and CDR2 is LQKENI. CDR3 size: 15 residues. Trimming removed 6 bases at V and 8 bases at J, with 22 bases between. The CDR3 region has the DNA TGTGCCAGCTCCTCTACGGGAACGGGGCGCAGCGAAGCTTTCTTT. It is translated as CASSSTGTGRSEAFF.

The chain couples TRBV18 to TRBJ1-2, with 8 bases fitting TRBD1. Germline assignment: CDR1 KGHSH and CDR2 LQKENI. With 3 bases clipped from V and 3 bases from J, the junction kept 6 bases outside the gene matches. This CDR3 is built from 15 residues. The CDR3 DNA follows: TGTGCCAGCTCACCGCGGGCAGGGGGCGACTATGGCTACACCTTC. Protein product: CASSPRAGGDYGYTF. The entire variable domain, with the rest obtained from reference TRBV18 and TRBJ1-2, is as follows: NAGVMQNPRHLVRRRGQEARLRCSPMKGHSHVYWYRQLPEEGLKFMVYLQKENIIDESGMPKERFSAEFPKEGPSILRIQQVVRGDSAAYFCASSPRAGGDYGYTFGSGTRLTVV.

The J gene is TRBJ1-1, the V gene TRBV7-7; 8 bases map to TRBD1. Germline V gene data show CDR1 as SSHAT and CDR2 as FNYEAQ (reference sequence). This CDR3 is built from 16 residues. The V gene end was trimmed by 5 bases and the J gene end by 1 base; junction bases not matched to a gene: 9. CDR3 protein: CASSARTGTENTEAFF. The CDR3 DNA reads as TGTGCCAGCAGCGCTAGGACAGGGACGGAGAACACTGAAGCTTTCTTT. The complete variable domain, with remaining parts taken from reference TRBV7-7 and TRBJ1-1, reads GAGVSQSPRYKVTKRGQDVTLRCDPISSHATLYWYQQALGQGPEFLTYFNYEAQPDKSGLPSDRFSAERPEGSISTLTIQRTEQRDSAMYRCASSARTGTENTEAFFGQGTRLTVV.

V gene TRBV6-5 combines with J gene TRBJ1-1, with 9 positions matching TRBD1. CDR3 size: 13 residues. Trimming took 7 bases from V and 4 from J; bases not matched to a gene: 4. The germline V gene has CDR1 MNHEY and CDR2 SVGAGI. The CDR3 bases are TGTGCCAGCACCCTGGACAGGGGCACTGAAGCTTTCTTT. Its protein product is CASTLDRGTEAFF.

This clone appeared a single time. V gene TRBV12-5 combines with J gene TRBJ2-1; possibly TRBD2 for D (6 bases). The CDR3 loop spans 18 amino acids. Trimming shortened V by 0 bases and J by 8 bases, and 23 bases separated the two germline ends. Germline assignment: CDR1 LGHNT and CDR2 FRNRAP. CDR3 loop: CASGLVLGRGRSGYEQFF. The CDR3 DNA reads TGTGCTAGTGGTTTGGTACTTGGTCGGGGGAGGAGTGGCTATGAGCAGTTCTTC.

The rearrangement joins TRBV6-5 to TRBJ1-5; D may be TRBD1 (6 bases). Per the germline V gene, CDR1 is MNHEY and CDR2 is SVGAGI. The ends were cut back, 4 bases at V and 3 bases at J, with 13 bases in the middle. This CDR3 has 15 residues. CDR3: CASSSSQGHNQPQHF. CDR3 coding DNA: TGTGCCAGCAGTTCTTCACAGGGTCACAATCAGCCCCAGCATTTT.

The chain has TRBV6-5 and TRBJ1-1, with D hard to call. This CDR3 has 13 amino acids. Germline values: CDR1 MNHEY, CDR2 SVGAGI. V gave up 5 bases and J gave up 3 bases, with 10 bases separating them. The CDR3 here is CASSIGWDTEAFF. The CDR3 DNA reads TGTGCCAGCAGTATAGGGTGGGACACTGAAGCTTTCTTT.

The chain joins TRBV12-3 or TRBV12-4 to TRBJ2-7, with D possibly matching TRBD1 (5 bases). Trimming left V 0 bases short and J 9 bases short, with 9 bases between. This CDR3 contains 12 residues. CDR3 region: CASSLAGRGQYF. The DNA of the CDR3 is TGTGCCAGCAGTTTAGCTGGAAGGGGGCAGTACTTC.

The rearrangement uses TRBV29-1 and TRBJ1-2; 7 nucleotides match TRBD1. There are 12 residues in the CDR3. Per germline, CDR1 SQVTM and CDR2 ANQGSEA. V gave up 7 bases and J gave up 2 bases; unmatched junction bases: 4. CDR3 sequence reads: CSAPTGNYGYTF. CDR3 in DNA: TGCAGCGCCCCGACAGGGAACTATGGCTACACCTTC.

This chain joins TRBV11-2 and TRBJ2-3; D uncertain. The germline gives CDR1 SGHAT, CDR2 FQNNGV. Trimming pared 0 bases from V and 0 bases from J, leaving 22 bases between. CDR3 length: 20 residues. CDR3 DNA: TGTGCCAGCAGCTTAGAGCCGGACCGTTGGGCCAAACAAAGCACAGATACGCAGTATTTT. This translates into CASSLEPDRWAKQSTDTQYF.

The rearrangement uses TRBV9 and TRBJ2-1; 10 bases fit TRBD2. CDR1 and CDR2 from the germline V gene are SGDLS and YYNGEE. The CDR3 consists of 16 residues. The junction had 11 bases not matched to a gene; V was cut back by 3 bases and J by 8 bases. CDR3 amino acids: CASSAYGGLALDEQFF. Written as DNA, the CDR3 is TGTGCCAGCAGCGCCTATGGGGGACTAGCGTTAGATGAGCAGTTCTTC. Combining the CDR3 with reference TRBV9 and TRBJ2-1 gives the whole variable domain DSGVTQTPKHLITATGQRVTLRCSPRSGDLSVYWYQQSLDQGLQFLIQYYNGEERAKGNILERFSAQQFPDLHSELNLSSLELGDSALYFCASSAYGGLALDEQFFGPGTRLTVL.

V is TRBV19 and J is TRBJ2-5; D gene unclear. Trimming took 5 bases from V and 2 from J, leaving 9 bases between them. The germline CDR1 and CDR2 sequences are LNHDA and SQIVND (reference sequence). The CDR3 covers 13 residues. The DNA of the CDR3 is TGTGCCAGTAGTGGGCCTAATCAAGAGACCCAGTACTTC. Its protein product is CASSGPNQETQYF.

The sample holds one count of this clone. The chain joins TRBV27 to TRBJ1-1; D might be TRBD1 (5 bases). This CDR3 region has 17 residues. CDR1 is MNHEY, CDR2 SMNVEV, per germline (reference sequence). V was cut by 0 bases and J by 4 bases, with 18 bases left in between. In DNA form, the CDR3 reads TGTGCCAGCAGTTTATCGGGCCGTTTCAGGGCGGGCACTGAAGCTTTCTTT. It translates to CASSLSGRFRAGTEAFF.

The gene calls are TRBV13 and TRBJ2-2, with 8 bases that match TRBD2. V shed 4 bases and J 5 bases; nucleotides not matched to a gene: 3. This CDR3 has 14 residues. Per germline, CDR1 PRHDT and CDR2 FYEKMQ (reference sequence). The CDR3 nucleotides read TGTGCCAGCAGCTCCGGGGGGGGAACCGGGGAGCTGTTTTTT. Protein product: CASSSGGGTGELFF.

The genes are TRBV7-9 and TRBJ1-1; TRBD1 matches 8 bases. The length of the CDR3 is 18 residues. Germline assignment: CDR1 SEHNR and CDR2 FQNEAQ (reference sequence). V shed 1 base and J 3 bases; nucleotides not matched to a gene: 13. CDR3 in DNA: TGTGCCAGCAGCTTAGTGGCTTTCCGACAGGGGAGATACACTGAAGCTTTCTTT. Its protein is CASSLVAFRQGRYTEAFF.

This clone was recorded once. The chain employs TRBV5-1 and TRBJ2-5; TRBD2 might be the D (5 bases). CDR1 is SGHRS, CDR2 YFSETQ, per germline. Trimming took 0 bases from V and 3 from J, leaving 12 bases between them. The CDR3 is 15 amino acids. The CDR3 DNA follows: TGCGCCAGCAGCTTGGGTGGACTGACAAAAGAGACCCAGTACTTC. Translated, it gives CASSLGGLTKETQYF.

The rearrangement links TRBV30 to TRBJ2-7, with 8 bases aligning to TRBD1. The CDR3 runs to 12 residues. The trim removed 2 bases at V and 4 bases at J, leaving 1 base unmatched. Germline values: CDR1 GTSNPN, CDR2 SVGIG (reference sequence). CDR3 amino acids: CAWSNRGYEQYF. CDR3 nucleotides: TGTGCCTGGAGTAACAGGGGGTACGAGCAGTACTTC. The whole variable domain, filled in from reference TRBV30 and TRBJ2-7, reads SQTIHQWPATLVQPVGSPLSLECTVEGTSNPNLYWYRQAAGRGLQLLFYSVGIGQISSEVPQNLSASRPQDRQFILSSKKLLLSDSGFYLCAWSNRGYEQYFGPGTRLTVT.

This sequence joins TRBV6-5 and TRBJ1-5, with 11 bases matching TRBD1. V gave up 2 bases and J gave up 4 bases; unmatched junction bases: 4. Germline lookup yields CDR1 MNHEY and CDR2 SVGAGI. The CDR3 loop spans 16 amino acids. CDR3 loop: CASSYSWDRGNQPQHF. The DNA for the CDR3 is TGTGCCAGCAGTTACAGCTGGGACAGGGGGAATCAGCCCCAGCATTTT.